Sequencing of this TCR beta chain was carried out in a study of cytomegalovirus exposure and HLA in healthy donors. This table comes from immunoSEQ multiplex PCR, and its TCRdb copy is limited to in-frame clones, with some not included. The table records some 320,000 clones, around 87% of them present only once. The donors belonged to the roughly 110-subject validation cohort, separate from the 666-subject first cohort. Notes on this clone: Its antigen remains unidentified.

V shed 4 bases, J shed 2 bases, and the junction held 8 bases outside the gene matches. The CDR3 is 15 residues long. Looked up from germline, CDR1 is GTSNPN and CDR2 is SVGIG (reference sequence). Study conclusions and caveats: The tendency of first-cohort TCR clusters to co-occur in the 120 validation repertoires was identified by a subsequent analysis. In vitro checks showed that a few CMV-associated chains really do target CMV antigens. Listed as cytomegalovirus-associated were 170 or so TCR beta chains.

The source material was PBMCs. This receptor was identified in a woman in her 30s in good health and CMV-seropositive. V is TRBV30 and J is TRBJ2-3, with 8 bases that match TRBD2. The CDR3: CAWTRPSGFTDTQYF. The CDR3, as DNA: TGTGCCTGGACCCGGCCTAGCGGGTTCACAGATACGCAGTATTTT. Variable domain in full (rest from reference TRBV30 and TRBJ2-3): SQTIHQWPATLVQPVGSPLSLECTVEGTSNPNLYWYRQAAGRGLQLLFYSVGIGQISSEVPQNLSASRPQDRQFILSSKKLLLSDSGFYLCAWTRPSGFTDTQYFGPGTRLTVL.